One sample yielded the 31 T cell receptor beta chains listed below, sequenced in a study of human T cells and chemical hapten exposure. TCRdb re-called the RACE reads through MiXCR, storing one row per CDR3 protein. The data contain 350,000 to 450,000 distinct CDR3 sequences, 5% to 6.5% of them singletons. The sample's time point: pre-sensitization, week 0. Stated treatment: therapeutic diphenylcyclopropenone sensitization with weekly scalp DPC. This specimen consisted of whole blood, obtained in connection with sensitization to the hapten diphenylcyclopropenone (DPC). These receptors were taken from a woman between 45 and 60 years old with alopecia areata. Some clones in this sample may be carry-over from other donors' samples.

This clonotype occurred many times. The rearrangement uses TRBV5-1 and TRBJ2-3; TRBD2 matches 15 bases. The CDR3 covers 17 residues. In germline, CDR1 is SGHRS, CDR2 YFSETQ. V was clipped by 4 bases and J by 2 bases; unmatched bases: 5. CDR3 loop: CASSPGTSGGLTDTQYF. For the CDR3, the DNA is TGCGCCAGCAGCCCCGGGACTAGCGGGGGGCTCACAGATACGCAGTATTTT.

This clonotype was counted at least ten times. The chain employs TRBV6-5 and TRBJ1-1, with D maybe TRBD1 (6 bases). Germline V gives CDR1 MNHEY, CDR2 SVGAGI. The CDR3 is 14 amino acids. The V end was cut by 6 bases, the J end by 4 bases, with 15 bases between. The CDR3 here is CASRTAGAGTEAFF. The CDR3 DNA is TGTGCCAGCAGGACCGCGGGGGCAGGCACTGAAGCTTTCTTT.

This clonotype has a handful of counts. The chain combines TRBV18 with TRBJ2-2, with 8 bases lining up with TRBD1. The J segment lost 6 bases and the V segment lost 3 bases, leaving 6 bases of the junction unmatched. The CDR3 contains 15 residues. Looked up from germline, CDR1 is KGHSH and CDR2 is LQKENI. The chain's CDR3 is CASSPPGQAPGELFF. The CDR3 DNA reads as TGTGCCAGCTCACCCCCGGGACAGGCCCCCGGGGAGCTGTTTTTT.

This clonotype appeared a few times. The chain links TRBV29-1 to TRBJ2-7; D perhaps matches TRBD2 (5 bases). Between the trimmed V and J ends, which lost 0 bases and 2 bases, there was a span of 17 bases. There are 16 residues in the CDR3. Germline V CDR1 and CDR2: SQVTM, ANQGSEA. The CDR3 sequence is CSVEEGSGPWTYEQYF. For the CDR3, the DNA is TGCAGCGTTGAAGAAGGGAGCGGACCTTGGACCTACGAGCAGTACTTC.

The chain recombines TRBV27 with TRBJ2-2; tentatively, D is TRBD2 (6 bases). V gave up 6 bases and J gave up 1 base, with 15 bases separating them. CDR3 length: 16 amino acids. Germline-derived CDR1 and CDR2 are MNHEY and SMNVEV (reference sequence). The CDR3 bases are TGTGCCAGCAGGGGGGGACTTTCGCTGAACACCGGGGAGCTGTTTTTT. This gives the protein CASRGGLSLNTGELFF.

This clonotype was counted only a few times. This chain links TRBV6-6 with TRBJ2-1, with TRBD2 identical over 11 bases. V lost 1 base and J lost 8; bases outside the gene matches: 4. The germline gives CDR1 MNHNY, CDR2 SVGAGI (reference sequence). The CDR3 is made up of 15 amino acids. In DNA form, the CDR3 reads TGTGCCAGCAGTTACTTTACTAGCGGGAGTGATGAGCAGTTCTTC. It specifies CASSYFTSGSDEQFF.

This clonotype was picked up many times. CDR3 sequence (DNA): TGCAGTGCTAGTTCCCCACAGGGTAATTCACCCCTCCACTTT. The encoded protein is CSASSPQGNSPLHF. This sequence joins TRBV20-1 and TRBJ1-6; tentatively, D is TRBD1 (6 bases). Germline CDR1 reads DFQATT; CDR2 reads SNEGSKA (reference sequence). Trimming removed 3 bases from V and 6 bases from J, with 12 bases in between. The CDR3 has 14 residues.

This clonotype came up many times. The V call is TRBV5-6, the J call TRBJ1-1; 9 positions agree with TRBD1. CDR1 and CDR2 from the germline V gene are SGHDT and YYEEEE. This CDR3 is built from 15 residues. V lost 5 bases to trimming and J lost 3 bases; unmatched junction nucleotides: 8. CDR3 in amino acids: CASSFGQGKYTEAFF. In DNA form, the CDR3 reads TGTGCCAGCAGTTTTGGACAGGGGAAATACACTGAAGCTTTCTTT.

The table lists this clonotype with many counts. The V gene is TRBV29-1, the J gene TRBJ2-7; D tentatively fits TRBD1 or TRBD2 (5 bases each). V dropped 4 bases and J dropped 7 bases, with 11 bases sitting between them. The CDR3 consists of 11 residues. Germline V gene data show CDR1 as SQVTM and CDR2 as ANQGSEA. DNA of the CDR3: TGCAGCGTTGCTGGGTGGGGGGAGCAGTACTTC. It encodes CSVAGWGEQYF.

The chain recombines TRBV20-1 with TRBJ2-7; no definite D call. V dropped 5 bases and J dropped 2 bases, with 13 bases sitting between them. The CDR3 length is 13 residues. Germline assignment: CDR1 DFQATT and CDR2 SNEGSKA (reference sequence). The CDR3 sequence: CSAFSGSTYEQYF. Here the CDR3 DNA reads TGCAGTGCTTTCTCTGGGTCGACCTACGAGCAGTACTTC.

The CDR3 is CASSQDSGGELFF. The CDR3 coding sequence is TGCGCCAGCAGCCAAGATTCCGGTGGGGAGCTGTTTTTT. The rearrangement links TRBV4-1 to TRBJ2-2; D gene uncertain. Germline lookup yields CDR1 MGHRA and CDR2 YSYEKL. Deletions cut 0 bases from V and 8 bases from J, with 7 bases between. The length of the CDR3 is 13 residues.

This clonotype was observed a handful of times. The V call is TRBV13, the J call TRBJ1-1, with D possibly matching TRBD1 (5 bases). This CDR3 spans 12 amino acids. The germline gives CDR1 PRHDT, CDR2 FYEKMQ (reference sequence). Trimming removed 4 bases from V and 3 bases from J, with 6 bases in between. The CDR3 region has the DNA TGTGCCAGCAGCTCAGGGCACACTGAAGCTTTCTTT. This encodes CASSSGHTEAFF.

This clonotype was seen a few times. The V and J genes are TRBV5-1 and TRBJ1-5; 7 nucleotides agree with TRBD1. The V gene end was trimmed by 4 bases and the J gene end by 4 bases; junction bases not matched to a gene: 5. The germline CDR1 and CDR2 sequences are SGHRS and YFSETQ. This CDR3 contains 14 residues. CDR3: CASSPETGNQPQHF. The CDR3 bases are TGCGCCAGCAGCCCGGAGACAGGGAATCAGCCCCAGCATTTT.

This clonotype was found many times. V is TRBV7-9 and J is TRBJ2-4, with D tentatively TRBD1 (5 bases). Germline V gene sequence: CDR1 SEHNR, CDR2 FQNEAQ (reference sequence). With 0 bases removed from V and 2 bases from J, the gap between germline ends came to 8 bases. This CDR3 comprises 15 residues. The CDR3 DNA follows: TGTGCCAGCAGCTTAGCCCCAGGGCCCAAAAACATTCAGTACTTC. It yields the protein CASSLAPGPKNIQYF.

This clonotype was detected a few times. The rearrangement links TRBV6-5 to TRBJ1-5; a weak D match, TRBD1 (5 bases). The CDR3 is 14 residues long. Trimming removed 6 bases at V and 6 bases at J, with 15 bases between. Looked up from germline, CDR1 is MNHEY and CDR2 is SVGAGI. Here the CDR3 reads CASSRRQGLQPQHF. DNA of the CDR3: TGTGCCAGCAGCCGCAGGCAGGGCCTTCAGCCCCAGCATTTT.

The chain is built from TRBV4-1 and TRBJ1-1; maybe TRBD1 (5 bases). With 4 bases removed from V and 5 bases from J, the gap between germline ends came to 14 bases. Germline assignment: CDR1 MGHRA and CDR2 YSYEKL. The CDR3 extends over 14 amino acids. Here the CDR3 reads CASSREGAGTEAFF. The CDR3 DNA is TGCGCCAGCAGCCGTGAAGGGGCGGGTACTGAAGCTTTCTTT.

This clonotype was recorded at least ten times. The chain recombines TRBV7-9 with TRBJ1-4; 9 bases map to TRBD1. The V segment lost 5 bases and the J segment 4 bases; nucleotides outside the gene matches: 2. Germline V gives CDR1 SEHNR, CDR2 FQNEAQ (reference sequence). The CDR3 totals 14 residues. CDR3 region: CASSPDRGNEKLFF. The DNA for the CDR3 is TGTGCCAGCAGCCCGGACAGGGGTAATGAAAAACTGTTTTTT.

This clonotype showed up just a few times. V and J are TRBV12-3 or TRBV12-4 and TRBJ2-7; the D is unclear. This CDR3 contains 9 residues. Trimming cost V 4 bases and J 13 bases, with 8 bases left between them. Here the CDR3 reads CASSSTVYF. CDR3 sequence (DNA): TGTGCCAGCAGTTCGACCGTATACTTC.

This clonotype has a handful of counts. The CDR3 is CAISESRDSGEQFF. CDR3 in DNA: TGTGCCATCAGTGAGTCCCGGGACAGCGGTGAGCAGTTCTTC. The chain links TRBV10-3 to TRBJ2-1, with TRBD1 identical over 7 bases. Germline V gene lookup returns CDR1 ENHRY and CDR2 SYGVKD. This CDR3 has 14 residues. Germline trimming cut 0 bases from V and 9 bases from J; bases unmatched to any gene: 5.

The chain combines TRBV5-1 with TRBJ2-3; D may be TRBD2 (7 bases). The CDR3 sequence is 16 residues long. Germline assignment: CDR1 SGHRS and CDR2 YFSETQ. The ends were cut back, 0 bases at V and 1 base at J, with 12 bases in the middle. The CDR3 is CASSLAGRGRTDTQYF. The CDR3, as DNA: TGCGCCAGCAGCTTGGCGGGGCGGGGGCGCACAGATACGCAGTATTTT.

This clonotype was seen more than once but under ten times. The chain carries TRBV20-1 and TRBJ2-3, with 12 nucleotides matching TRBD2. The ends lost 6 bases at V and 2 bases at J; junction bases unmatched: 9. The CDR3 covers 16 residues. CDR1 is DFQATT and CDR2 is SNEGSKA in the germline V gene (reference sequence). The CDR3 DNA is TGCAGTGCCCTCCTCCGACTAGCGGGAGTCACAGATACGCAGTATTTT. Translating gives CSALLRLAGVTDTQYF.

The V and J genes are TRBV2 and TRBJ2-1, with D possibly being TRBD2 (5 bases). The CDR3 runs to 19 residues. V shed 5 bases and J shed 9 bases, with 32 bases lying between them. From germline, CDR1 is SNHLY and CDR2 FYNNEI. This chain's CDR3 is CASSRASMDWRTITGEQFF. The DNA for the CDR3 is TGTGCCAGCAGTAGAGCCTCCATGGACTGGCGCACCATTACGGGTGAGCAGTTCTTC.

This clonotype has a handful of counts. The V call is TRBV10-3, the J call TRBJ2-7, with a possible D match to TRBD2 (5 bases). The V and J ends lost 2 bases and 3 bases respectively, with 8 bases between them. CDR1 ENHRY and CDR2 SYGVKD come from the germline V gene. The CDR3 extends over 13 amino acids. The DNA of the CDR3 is TGTGCCATCAGTGAGGTGAGGGTCTACGAGCAGTACTTC. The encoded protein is CAISEVRVYEQYF.

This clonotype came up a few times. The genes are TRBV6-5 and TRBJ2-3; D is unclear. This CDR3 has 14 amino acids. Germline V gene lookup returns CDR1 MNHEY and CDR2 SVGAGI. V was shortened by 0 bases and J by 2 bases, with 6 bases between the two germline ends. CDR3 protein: CASSYSLTTDTQYF. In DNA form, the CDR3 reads TGTGCCAGCAGTTACTCACTGACCACAGATACGCAGTATTTT.

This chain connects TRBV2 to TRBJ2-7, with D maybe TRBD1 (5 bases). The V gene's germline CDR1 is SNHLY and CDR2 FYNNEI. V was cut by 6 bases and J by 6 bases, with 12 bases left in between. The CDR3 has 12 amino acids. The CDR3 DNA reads TGTGCCAGCAGCGTAGGGGTCACCGAGCAGTACTTC. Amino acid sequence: CASSVGVTEQYF.

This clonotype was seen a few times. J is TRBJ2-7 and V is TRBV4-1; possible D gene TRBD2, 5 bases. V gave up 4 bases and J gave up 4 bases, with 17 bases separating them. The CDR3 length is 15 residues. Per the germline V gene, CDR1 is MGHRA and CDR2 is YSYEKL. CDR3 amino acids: CASSRSPTGMYEQYF. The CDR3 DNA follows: TGCGCCAGCAGCCGGTCCCCTACGGGGATGTACGAGCAGTACTTC.

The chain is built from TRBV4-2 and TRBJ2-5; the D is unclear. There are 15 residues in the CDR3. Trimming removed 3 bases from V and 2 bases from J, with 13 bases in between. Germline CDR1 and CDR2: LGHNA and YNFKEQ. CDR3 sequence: CASSHSPPGQETQYF. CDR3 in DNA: TGTGCCAGCAGCCACTCCCCCCCGGGTCAAGAGACCCAGTACTTC.

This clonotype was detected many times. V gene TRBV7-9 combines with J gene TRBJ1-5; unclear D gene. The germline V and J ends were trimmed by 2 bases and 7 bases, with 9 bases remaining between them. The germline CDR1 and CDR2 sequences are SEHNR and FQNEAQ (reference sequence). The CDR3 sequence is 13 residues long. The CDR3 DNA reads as TGTGCCAGCAGCTTAAACAGTATACAGCCCCAGCATTTT. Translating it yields CASSLNSIQPQHF.

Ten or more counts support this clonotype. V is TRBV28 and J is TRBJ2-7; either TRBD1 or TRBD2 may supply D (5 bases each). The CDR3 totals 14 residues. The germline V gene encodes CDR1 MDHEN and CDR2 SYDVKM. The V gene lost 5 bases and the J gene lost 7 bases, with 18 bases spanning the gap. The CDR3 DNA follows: TGTGCCAGCAGTCCCTGGGACCCAACGGGTGAGCAGTACTTC. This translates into CASSPWDPTGEQYF. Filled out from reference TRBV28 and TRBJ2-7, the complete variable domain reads DVKVTQSSRYLVKRTGEKVFLECVQDMDHENMFWYRQDPGLGLRLIYFSYDVKMKEKGDIPEGYSVSREKKERFSLILESASTNQTSMYLCASSPWDPTGEQYFGPGTRLTVT.

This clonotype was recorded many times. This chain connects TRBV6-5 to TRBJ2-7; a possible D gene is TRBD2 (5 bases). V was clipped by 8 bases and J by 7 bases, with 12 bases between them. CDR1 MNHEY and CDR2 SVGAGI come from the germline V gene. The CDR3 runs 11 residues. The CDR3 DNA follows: TGTGCCAGCGGGTTCCGGAGGGAGCAGTACTTC. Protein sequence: CASGFRREQYF.

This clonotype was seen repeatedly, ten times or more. The CDR3: CASSAGGPGANVLTF. CDR3 coding DNA: TGTGCCAGCAGCGCAGGGGGGCCTGGGGCCAACGTCCTGACTTTC. V gene TRBV7-8 combines with J gene TRBJ2-6, with a weak D call TRBD1 (7 bases). Germline V lookup: CDR1 SGHVS, CDR2 FQNEAQ. Trimming removed 5 bases from V and 2 bases from J, with 10 bases in between. This CDR3 contains 15 residues.